Listed below are T cell receptor beta chains from one sample, sequenced in a study of blood T cell repertoires in COVID-19. Generated by immunoSEQ multiplex PCR, the TCRdb table keeps only in-frame clones and is missing some. Of approximately 76,000 clones in the sample, roughly 83% were seen once. The sequencing sample was made of peripheral blood. The receptors stem from a woman in her sixties or seventies with acute or convalescent COVID-19. The CDR3 runs from the conserved cysteine through the conserved F or W. A D gene is named only where the DNA matches it firmly. Clone size is stated in some rows and not others, as once, few, many or a class when expanded.

13	TRBV6-5	TRBJ2-7	.	TRBD2	TGTGCCAGCAGCCGGCGGGGGTCCTACGAGCAGTACTTC	CASSRRGSYEQYF
14	TRBV5-4	TRBJ2-7	.	.	TGTGCCAGCAGCTTCCGGGGGAGAGAAAACGAGCAGTACTTC	CASSFRGRENEQYF
13	TRBV12-3/TRBV12-4	TRBJ1-5	few	.	TGTGCCAGCAGTTTATCAACAGGGAAGGCCCAGCATTTT	CASSLSTGKAQHF
13	TRBV10-3	TRBJ2-1	.	TRBD2	TGTGCCACGTTTAGCGGGGTTGACAATGAGCAGTTCTTC	CATFSGVDNEQFF
14	TRBV3-1/TRBV3-2	TRBJ1-5	.	.	TGTGCCAGCGGACAACGACAGGGCAATCAGCCCCAGCATTTT	CASGQRQGNQPQHF
14	TRBV5-4	TRBJ2-5	.	.	TGTGCCAGCAGCTTGGGGGGCAGCCAAGAGACCCAGTACTTC	CASSLGGSQETQYF
12	TRBV20-1	TRBJ1-1	.	.	TGCAGTGCTAGTCAGGGTAACACTGAAGCTTTCTTT	CSASQGNTEAFF
15	TRBV5-4	TRBJ2-2	.	.	TGTGCCAGCACTCGGACAGCTACGAACACCGGGGAGCTGTTTTTT	CASTRTATNTGELFF
14	TRBV7-9	TRBJ1-5	once	.	TGTGCCAGCAGCTTCCCAGGGGTTGGGGCGCCCCAGCATTTT	CASSFPGVGAPQHF
14	TRBV5-1	TRBJ2-7	.	TRBD1	TGCGCCAGCAGCGATCGACAGGGTTTCGACGAGCAGTACTTC	CASSDRQGFDEQYF
15	TRBV19	TRBJ1-6	.	.	TGTGCCAGTAGTATAGAGCAGGGGTGGAATTCACCCCTCCACTTT	CASSIEQGWNSPLHF
14	TRBV6-5	TRBJ2-7	.	TRBD2	TGTGCCAGCAGCCTCGCGCGGGGGGACTACGAGCAGTACTTC	CASSLARGDYEQYF
11	TRBV2	TRBJ1-1	once	.	TGTGCCAGCACTGACGGCACTGAAGCTTTCTTT	CASTDGTEAFF
14	TRBV19	TRBJ1-6	.	.	TGTGCCAGTAGTTCTCTTCCGGGGAATTCACCCCTCCACTTT	CASSSLPGNSPLHF
14	TRBV3-1/TRBV3-2	TRBJ2-3	.	.	TGTGCCAGCAGCCTAAGGGACTTCACAGATACGCAGTATTTT	CASSLRDFTDTQYF
16	TRBV15	TRBJ2-3	.	TRBD1	TGTGCCACCAGCAGAGGTCAGGACAGGGGTGCAAATACGCAGTATTTT	CATSRGQDRGANTQYF
16	TRBV5-4	TRBJ1-5	few	TRBD1	TGTGCCAGCAGTCCCGGGACAGGGGATTTTGGTCAGCCCCAGCATTTT	CASSPGTGDFGQPQHF
15	TRBV5-8	TRBJ2-3	.	.	TGTGCCAGCAGCCCTTGGACAAGTAGCACAGATACGCAGTATTTT	CASSPWTSSTDTQYF
17	TRBV11-2	TRBJ2-6	.	TRBD1	TGTGCCAGCAGCTTTTTGGGACAGGGACCCGGGGCCAACGTCCTGACTTTC	CASSFLGQGPGANVLTF
18	TRBV9	TRBJ2-7	.	TRBD1	TGTGCCAGCAGCCCGTACTTGAGAACGGGGCAGGGGGCCAACGAGCAGTACTTC	CASSPYLRTGQGANEQYF
15	TRBV18	TRBJ2-7	.	TRBD1	TGTGCCAGCTCATTCCGGGACAGGGCTACCTACGAGCAGTACTTC	CASSFRDRATYEQYF
14	TRBV5-1	TRBJ1-3	.	TRBD1	TGCGCCAGTGGGACAGGGTTAATTGGAAACACCATATATTTT	CASGTGLIGNTIYF
12	TRBV13	TRBJ1-1	.	.	TGTGCCAGCAGCTTAAAAAGAGCTGAAGCTTTCTTT	CASSLKRAEAFF
14	TRBV6-1	TRBJ1-3	.	.	TGTGCCAGCGGTGACGCCTACTCTGGAAACACCATATATTTT	CASGDAYSGNTIYF
15	TRBV5-6	TRBJ1-3	.	.	TGTGCCAGCAGCTTTCGGGGGTACGCGGGAAACACCATATATTTT	CASSFRGYAGNTIYF
12	TRBV2	TRBJ1-2	.	.	TGTGCCAGCAGTTCCGGGATCCCCGGCCCCTTTTTC	CASSSGIPGPFF
13	TRBV30	TRBJ1-1	once	.	TGTGCCTGGACAACCCCAGGGCACACTGAAGCTTTCTTT	CAWTTPGHTEAFF
12	TRBV10-2	TRBJ2-7	.	TRBD2	TGCGCCAGCACGGCGGGGAGGGACGAGCAGTACTTC	CASTAGRDEQYF
13	TRBV2	TRBJ1-1	.	.	TGTGCCCGCTCGTCGGGGGGGAACACTGAAGCTTTCTTT	CARSSGGNTEAFF
12	TRBV19	TRBJ2-3	.	.	TGTGCCAGTAGGCTCTCGGGGGATACGCAGTATTTT	CASRLSGDTQYF
13	TRBV10-2	TRBJ2-1	.	.	TGCGCCAGCAGTGAGTTGGGCAAGAATGAGCAGTTCTTC	CASSELGKNEQFF
16	TRBV3-1/TRBV3-2	TRBJ1-4	.	.	TGTGCCAGCAGTCCAATGATACAGGGCCCTAAGGAAAAACTGTTTTTT	CASSPMIQGPKEKLFF
15	TRBV19	TRBJ1-3	once	.	TGTGCCAGTAGCGACAACGGGGGAGAAGGAAACACCATATATTTT	CASSDNGGEGNTIYF
13	TRBV3-1/TRBV3-2	TRBJ1-1	once	TRBD1	TGTGCCAGCCTACACAGGGGGTCGGCGGAAGCTTTCTTT	CASLHRGSAEAFF
15	TRBV19	TRBJ1-4	once	TRBD1	TGTGCCAGTAGTAGTGGACAGGGAGAGTTCCGGGAACTGTTTTTT	CASSSGQGEFRELFF
10	TRBV20-1	TRBJ1-1	.	.	TGCAGTGCTAGAGTCGGTGAAGCTTTCTTT	CSARVGEAFF
15	TRBV9	TRBJ1-3	few	.	TGTGCCAGCAGCGTAGGGACAACTCCTGGAAACACCATATATTTT	CASSVGTTPGNTIYF
15	TRBV9	TRBJ2-2	once	.	TGTGCCAGCAGCGTAGGAGTTTCGAACACCGGGGAGCTGTTTTTT	CASSVGVSNTGELFF
14	TRBV18	TRBJ1-2	.	.	TGTGCCAGCTCACCGGGACAAAAGGGGAAGGGCTACACCTTC	CASSPGQKGKGYTF
14	TRBV30	TRBJ1-3	.	TRBD1	TGTGCCTTTGGACAGGGGATAAAAAGAAACACCATATATTTT	CAFGQGIKRNTIYF
16	TRBV7-9	TRBJ2-2	once	TRBD1	TGTGCCAGCAGTATGGGACAGGGGAGTCGGACCGGGGAGCTGTTTTTT	CASSMGQGSRTGELFF
15	TRBV5-1	TRBJ2-1	.	TRBD2	TGCGCCAGCAGCCGTAGCGGGGGGATTAACAATGAGCAGTTCTTC	CASSRSGGINNEQFF